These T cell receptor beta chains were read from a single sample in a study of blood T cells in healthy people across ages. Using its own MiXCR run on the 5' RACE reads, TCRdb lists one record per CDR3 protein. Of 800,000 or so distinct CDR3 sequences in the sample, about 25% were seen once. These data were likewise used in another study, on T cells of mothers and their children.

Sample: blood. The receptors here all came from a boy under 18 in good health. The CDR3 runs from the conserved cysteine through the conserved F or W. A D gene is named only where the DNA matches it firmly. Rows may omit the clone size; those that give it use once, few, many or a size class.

cdr3_nt: TGCAGTGCTAGAGGTAGGGGTTTTTCTGAAGCTTTCTTT
cdr3_aa: CSARGRGFSEAFF
j_call: TRBJ1-1
v_call: TRBV20-1
d_call: NA
clone_size: once

cdr3_nt: TGTGCCAGCAGCTCCCGGGACAGGGCGATATCCTACGAGCAGTACTTC
cdr3_aa: CASSSRDRAISYEQYF
j_call: TRBJ2-7
v_call: TRBV7-9
d_call: TRBD1
clone_size: few

cdr3_nt: TGCGCCAGCAGCTTGGTTCCAGGGGAATTCACTGAAGCTTTCTTT
cdr3_aa: CASSLVPGEFTEAFF
j_call: TRBJ1-1
v_call: TRBV5-1
d_call: NA
clone_size: few

cdr3_nt: TGTGCCAGCAGCAGGACGGAGAATTCACCCCTCCACTTT
cdr3_aa: CASSRTENSPLHF
j_call: TRBJ1-6
v_call: TRBV2
d_call: NA
clone_size: NA

cdr3_nt: TGTGCCAGCAGCCCCAGTGTACCGGGGGTTGGGACTGAAGCTTTCTTT
cdr3_aa: CASSPSVPGVGTEAFF
j_call: TRBJ1-1
v_call: TRBV28
d_call: NA
clone_size: NA

cdr3_nt: TGTGCCAGCAGTTATCCCCCTAATGGGCAGTTCTTC
cdr3_aa: CASSYPPNGQFF
j_call: TRBJ2-1
v_call: TRBV12-3/TRBV12-4
d_call: NA
clone_size: NA

cdr3_nt: TGTGCCAGCAGGCCCACGCCTTCACTAGGGCGGGGGGGTCTCAATGAGCAGTTCTTC
cdr3_aa: CASRPTPSLGRGGLNEQFF
j_call: TRBJ2-1
v_call: TRBV3-1
d_call: TRBD2
clone_size: NA

cdr3_nt: TGCGCCAGCAGCCAAATACAGTTGATGAACACTGAAGCTTTCTTT
cdr3_aa: CASSQIQLMNTEAFF
j_call: TRBJ1-1
v_call: TRBV4-1
d_call: NA
clone_size: few

cdr3_nt: TGCGCCAGCAGCTTGGGGACAGTGCGCAACGAGCAGTACTTC
cdr3_aa: CASSLGTVRNEQYF
j_call: TRBJ2-7
v_call: TRBV5-1
d_call: NA
clone_size: few

cdr3_nt: TGTGCCACCAGTGGGACATATATGGACTCTGGGGCCAACGTCCTGACTTTC
cdr3_aa: CATSGTYMDSGANVLTF
j_call: TRBJ2-6
v_call: TRBV15
d_call: NA
clone_size: NA

cdr3_nt: TGTGCCAGCTCACTCCAGGACTCTAGCGGGTTCAGCGGAACCCAGTACTTC
cdr3_aa: CASSLQDSSGFSGTQYF
j_call: TRBJ2-5
v_call: TRBV18
d_call: TRBD2
clone_size: few

cdr3_nt: TGTGCCAGCAGTTGGGCTAGCGGCACAGATACGCAGTATTTT
cdr3_aa: CASSWASGTDTQYF
j_call: TRBJ2-3
v_call: TRBV6-2/TRBV6-3
d_call: NA
clone_size: NA

cdr3_nt: TGTGCCAGCAGTCCCTATCCGGGGGGACAAGAGACCCAGTACTTC
cdr3_aa: CASSPYPGGQETQYF
j_call: TRBJ2-5
v_call: TRBV28
d_call: TRBD2
clone_size: few

cdr3_nt: TGTGCCAGCAGGTACTCCGGGACAGAATACAATGAGCAGTTCTTC
cdr3_aa: CASRYSGTEYNEQFF
j_call: TRBJ2-1
v_call: TRBV7-9
d_call: TRBD1
clone_size: many

cdr3_nt: TGTGCCAGCAGCCCCAGGACAGGGAAACTCCAAGAGACCCAGTACTTC
cdr3_aa: CASSPRTGKLQETQYF
j_call: TRBJ2-5
v_call: TRBV7-2
d_call: TRBD1
clone_size: NA

cdr3_nt: TGTGCCAGCAGTTTCGGACAGGGACGCAATCAGCCCCAGCATTTT
cdr3_aa: CASSFGQGRNQPQHF
j_call: TRBJ1-5
v_call: TRBV28
d_call: TRBD1
clone_size: few

cdr3_nt: TGCAGTGCGTGGACTAGCGGGTCGCGCGAGCAGTACTTC
cdr3_aa: CSAWTSGSREQYF
j_call: TRBJ2-7
v_call: TRBV20-1
d_call: TRBD2
clone_size: NA

cdr3_nt: TGTGCCAGCAGTGACAGGGCACCTTACACAGATACGCAGTATTTT
cdr3_aa: CASSDRAPYTDTQYF
j_call: TRBJ2-3
v_call: TRBV6-1
d_call: NA
clone_size: few

cdr3_nt: TGTGCCATCAGTGATCCCAGGGGGAGTGAAGCTTTCTTT
cdr3_aa: CAISDPRGSEAFF
j_call: TRBJ1-1
v_call: TRBV10-3
d_call: TRBD1
clone_size: few

cdr3_nt: TGTGCCAGCAGTTACTCGGGGGACAGGGCGAGAGGCTACACCTTC
cdr3_aa: CASSYSGDRARGYTF
j_call: TRBJ1-2
v_call: TRBV6-5
d_call: TRBD1
clone_size: few

cdr3_nt: TGCAGTGCAAAGCCTGGGTTCAACTACGAGCAGTACTTC
cdr3_aa: CSAKPGFNYEQYF
j_call: TRBJ2-7
v_call: TRBV20-1
d_call: NA
clone_size: NA

cdr3_nt: TGCGCCAGCAGCCAAGATCTATGGGGCAGGGGGCCGGATGAGCAGTTCTTC
cdr3_aa: CASSQDLWGRGPDEQFF
j_call: TRBJ2-1
v_call: TRBV4-1
d_call: TRBD1
clone_size: NA

cdr3_nt: TGTGCCAGCAGCCCGGGGACAGGGTTTGACAAAAACATTCAGTACTTC
cdr3_aa: CASSPGTGFDKNIQYF
j_call: TRBJ2-4
v_call: TRBV7-9
d_call: TRBD1
clone_size: few

cdr3_nt: TGCGCCAGCAGCTTGGGGTCCAAACCGGGAACCAATCTAGCCAAAAACATTCAGTACTTC
cdr3_aa: CASSLGSKPGTNLAKNIQYF
j_call: TRBJ2-4
v_call: TRBV5-1
d_call: NA
clone_size: once

cdr3_nt: TGTGCCAGCAGACACTATTATGGCTACACCTTC
cdr3_aa: CASRHYYGYTF
j_call: TRBJ1-2
v_call: TRBV28
d_call: NA
clone_size: NA

cdr3_nt: TGTGCCAGCAGTTTAGCGCATGAGATCCGGCAGACCCAGTACTTC
cdr3_aa: CASSLAHEIRQTQYF
j_call: TRBJ2-5
v_call: TRBV12-3/TRBV12-4
d_call: NA
clone_size: few

cdr3_nt: TGTGCCAGCAGCCAAGAGGCGGGTGGAATCACTGAAGCTTTCTTT
cdr3_aa: CASSQEAGGITEAFF
j_call: TRBJ1-1
v_call: TRBV14
d_call: NA
clone_size: NA

cdr3_nt: TGTGCCTGGAGCCGGGACAGTAACAATCAGCCCCAGCATTTT
cdr3_aa: CAWSRDSNNQPQHF
j_call: TRBJ1-5
v_call: TRBV30
d_call: TRBD1
clone_size: NA

cdr3_nt: TGTGCCAGCACACTCGGGACACCGAACACCGGGGAGCTGTTTTTT
cdr3_aa: CASTLGTPNTGELFF
j_call: TRBJ2-2
v_call: TRBV12-3/TRBV12-4
d_call: NA
clone_size: NA

cdr3_nt: TGCAGTGCGACCGTACAGGGGCTGTCAAATCAGCCCCAGCATTTT
cdr3_aa: CSATVQGLSNQPQHF
j_call: TRBJ1-5
v_call: TRBV20-1
d_call: TRBD1
clone_size: NA

cdr3_nt: TGTGCCAGCAGCTGGGACAGTTTCTCCTACGAGCAGTACTTC
cdr3_aa: CASSWDSFSYEQYF
j_call: TRBJ2-7
v_call: TRBV5-5
d_call: TRBD1
clone_size: few

cdr3_nt: TGTGCCAGCAGCTTAGTAGGGACTAGCGGCACAGATACGCAGTATTTT
cdr3_aa: CASSLVGTSGTDTQYF
j_call: TRBJ2-3
v_call: TRBV7-2
d_call: TRBD2
clone_size: few

cdr3_nt: TGTGCCAGCAGTACCCCCCGGACTAGCGGGATGGAGTTT
cdr3_aa: CASSTPRTSGMEF
j_call: TRBJ2-3
v_call: TRBV6-5
d_call: TRBD2
clone_size: NA

cdr3_nt: TGTGCCAGCAGCGTAGGGCTAGCGGGAGGTTGGGAGACCCAGTACTTC
cdr3_aa: CASSVGLAGGWETQYF
j_call: TRBJ2-5
v_call: TRBV9
d_call: TRBD2
clone_size: few

cdr3_nt: TGTGCCAGCAGTAACGTATTCGCGGGTCTAGCGGGAGGCCGAAGGAGCTCCTACAATGAGCAGTTCTTC
cdr3_aa: CASSNVFAGLAGGRRSSYNEQFF
j_call: TRBJ2-1
v_call: TRBV28
d_call: TRBD2
clone_size: NA

cdr3_nt: TGTGCCAGCAGCTTAGCCCGGACAGGGAACAACGTCCTGACTTTC
cdr3_aa: CASSLARTGNNVLTF
j_call: TRBJ2-6
v_call: TRBV11-3
d_call: TRBD1
clone_size: NA

cdr3_nt: TGTGCCAGCAGCCAAGGGGGCGCGACGAACACTGAAGCTTTCTTT
cdr3_aa: CASSQGGATNTEAFF
j_call: TRBJ1-1
v_call: TRBV14
d_call: NA
clone_size: NA

cdr3_nt: TGTGCCAGCGGACCCAAGGTCCCGGGATTCAACACTGAAGCTTTCTTT
cdr3_aa: CASGPKVPGFNTEAFF
j_call: TRBJ1-1
v_call: TRBV6-2/TRBV6-3
d_call: NA
clone_size: NA

cdr3_nt: TGTGCCAGCAGCCGGGCCGGGACTAGCGGCACAGATACGCAGTATTTT
cdr3_aa: CASSRAGTSGTDTQYF
j_call: TRBJ2-3
v_call: TRBV7-3
d_call: TRBD2
clone_size: NA

cdr3_nt: TGTGCCAGCACTGCCCTCGGGGAGACCCAGTACTTC
cdr3_aa: CASTALGETQYF
j_call: TRBJ2-5
v_call: TRBV28
d_call: NA
clone_size: few

cdr3_nt: TGTGCCAGCAGTTGGGGTCTGGGCCTGGGGTATGGCTACACCTTC
cdr3_aa: CASSWGLGLGYGYTF
j_call: TRBJ1-2
v_call: TRBV2
d_call: NA
clone_size: NA

cdr3_nt: TGTGCCAGCAGCTTAACGGGCAGGCGGGATACGCAGTATTTT
cdr3_aa: CASSLTGRRDTQYF
j_call: TRBJ2-3
v_call: TRBV13
d_call: NA
clone_size: NA

cdr3_nt: TGTGCCAGCAGTTACGCCACCGGGACAGGATACGAGCAGTACTTC
cdr3_aa: CASSYATGTGYEQYF
j_call: TRBJ2-7
v_call: TRBV6-5
d_call: TRBD1
clone_size: few

cdr3_nt: TGTGCCAGCAGTGAATTGGAGTTCAATGAAAAACTGTTTTTT
cdr3_aa: CASSELEFNEKLFF
j_call: TRBJ1-4
v_call: TRBV25-1
d_call: NA
clone_size: many

cdr3_nt: TGCGCCAGCAGCTTCCTGACAGGGGAAGAGACCCAGTACTTC
cdr3_aa: CASSFLTGEETQYF
j_call: TRBJ2-5
v_call: TRBV5-1
d_call: TRBD1
clone_size: NA

cdr3_nt: TGTGCCAGCAGCCCGACAGGGGGCGCGTTGGAGACCCAGTACTTC
cdr3_aa: CASSPTGGALETQYF
j_call: TRBJ2-5
v_call: TRBV7-9
d_call: TRBD1
clone_size: few